This T cell receptor beta chain was profiled in a study of blood T cell repertoires in COVID-19. In the study overall: Both acute and convalescent COVID-19 samples were obtained from the United States, Italy and Spain. T cells, B-cell-depleted T cells, or PBMCs provided the cDNA or gDNA that served as material.

Germline-derived CDR1 and CDR2 are SGHRS and YFSETQ. V was clipped by 1 base and J by 4 bases, with 15 bases between them. The CDR3 is 16 amino acids. Per the original data handling: It was from reference gene primer amplification that nucleated cell counts were estimated. TCRdb's copy holds only in-frame clones and misses some; the assay was immunoSEQ multiplex PCR. The V and J calls and the clone size are those of that table, but D and trimming were determined from the DNA. Of about 200,000 clones listed, approximately 85% are singletons. This clone was observed a single time. Seattle-derived patients entered the study during active infection and were followed longitudinally.

Sequenced: peripheral blood. The receptor was derived from a woman in her seventies with COVID-19, enrolled during active disease. The gene calls are TRBV5-1 and TRBJ2-1; the D gene is possibly TRBD2 (6 bases). The CDR3 DNA reads TGCGCCAGCAGCTTGCTAGGCGGGGAAGTTTACAATGAGCAGTTCTTC. It specifies CASSLLGGEVYNEQFF.